This T cell receptor beta chain stems from a study of shared clonotypes between healthy human individuals. TCRdb keeps only in-frame clones here, not all; method: immunoSEQ multiplex PCR. The table includes more than 400,000 clones, approximately 95% detected once. Germline V gene data show CDR1 as ENHRY and CDR2 as SYGVKD. The CDR3 consists of 14 residues. Trimming took 6 bases from V and 2 from J; bases not matched to a gene: 6. The receptor comes from a woman aged 25 to 39 in good health. Sequenced sample: naive CD4+ T cells sorted from blood. The subset here: CD45RA+ positively selected. The chain uses TRBV10-3 and TRBJ1-2; 7 bases line up with TRBD1. DNA of the CDR3: TGTGCCATCAGCCTAACACAGGGGAACTATGGCTACACCTTC. As protein: CAISLTQGNYGYTF.